This T cell receptor (beta chain) was profiled in a study of blood T cells in healthy people across ages. The trim removed 5 bases at V and 4 bases at J, leaving 6 bases unmatched. The CDR3 spans 14 residues. Germline lookup yields CDR1 SGHTA and CDR2 FQGNSA. Findings and limits, study-wide: A strong correlation was found between TCR beta diversity and the percentage of naive T cells.

Remarks on this clonotype: Its target is unknown.

It was with a sample-barcoded 5' primer and a J-beta primer mix that a second PCR of about 6 to 12 cycles was run. TCRdb passed the 5' RACE reads through MiXCR, listing each CDR3 protein once. The table shows over a million distinct CDR3 sequences, with about 25% occurring only once. These same data were also listed under a study on T cells of mothers and their children.

The receptor's source is a girl between 2 and 10 years old in good health. Material for sequencing was blood. V and J are TRBV7-2 and TRBJ2-7, with 9 bases matching TRBD2. Here the CDR3 reads CASSVTSGPYEQYV. The CDR3 DNA is TGTGCCAGCAGCGTGACTAGCGGACCATACGAGCAGTACGTC.